This T cell receptor (beta chain) derives from a study of blood T cell repertoires in COVID-19. Study information: The samples span acute and convalescent COVID-19 from the United States, Italy and Spain. Sample material is recorded as cDNA or gDNA derived from T cells, B-cell-depleted T cells, or PBMCs.

As processed by the authors: Estimation of nucleated cell counts relied on the amplification of reference gene primers. The data were produced by immunoSEQ multiplex PCR, yet TCRdb's version contains in-frame clones alone and is incomplete. From that table come the V and J calls and clone size; the DNA was used to work out D and trimming. The data hold some 55,000 clones, with 87% observed a single time. V was shortened by 2 bases and J by 1 base, with 8 bases between the two germline ends. The CDR3 is 15 amino acids. Germline CDR1 SGHNT, CDR2 YENEEA. The J gene is TRBJ2-2, the V gene TRBV11-3, with D tentatively TRBD1 (6 bases). The material sequenced was peripheral blood. The TCR sequence derives from a man in his 60s with acute or convalescent COVID-19. The CDR3 bases are TGTGCCAGCAGCTTAACAGGGAGGAACACCGGGGAGCTGTTTTTT. It encodes CASSLTGRNTGELFF.